These T cell receptor beta chains were read from a single sample in a study of T cell responses to AZD1222 COVID-19 vaccine. Sequenced by immunoSEQ multiplex PCR; TCRdb stores in-frame clones only, minus some. The sample includes 100,000 to 150,000 clones, around 87% seen only once; the top ten take roughly 1.1%. This sample comprised peripheral blood, obtained on day 0 of AZD1222 vaccination. All receptors come from an adult in good health. Each CDR3 is given with its conserved first and last residue. D genes are given only for firm matches. Clone sizes are given selectively: once, few, many, or a class where the clone is expanded.

V	size	D	J	CDR3	DNA
TRBV18	NA	NA	TRBJ1-3	CASSPSAGAKGNTIYF	TGTGCCAGCTCACCAAGCGCGGGGGCGAAGGGAAACACCATATATTTT
TRBV12-3/TRBV12-4	NA	NA	TRBJ2-7	CASSLLGYEQYF	TGTGCCAGCAGTTTGTTGGGCTACGAGCAGTACTTC
TRBV7-8	NA	NA	TRBJ2-5	CASSPPRGSQYF	TGTGCCAGCAGCCCCCCCCGGGGGTCCCAGTACTTC
TRBV19	NA	NA	TRBJ1-5	CASSIDGQRYSNQPQHF	TGTGCCAGTAGTATAGATGGGCAGCGGTATAGCAATCAGCCCCAGCATTTT
TRBV7-9	NA	NA	TRBJ1-3	CASSPRAGLSGNTIYF	TGTGCCAGCAGCCCCCGGGCAGGCCTCTCTGGAAACACCATATATTTT
TRBV6-7	once	NA	TRBJ1-4	CASIVVGPANEKLFF	TGTGCCAGCATCGTCGTAGGGCCCGCTAATGAAAAACTGTTTTTT
TRBV6-5	NA	NA	TRBJ1-2	CASSYSKANYGYTF	TGTGCCAGCAGTTACTCAAAGGCTAACTATGGCTACACCTTC
TRBV3-1/TRBV3-2	few	TRBD1	TRBJ1-1	CASSRAWTGYGAMNTEAFF	TGTGCCAGCAGCCGGGCTTGGACAGGTTACGGTGCCATGAACACTGAAGCTTTCTTT
TRBV3-1/TRBV3-2	once	TRBD2	TRBJ2-3	CASSHYARELAGGLGTQYF	TGTGCCAGCAGCCATTATGCCAGGGAACTAGCGGGGGGGCTTGGTACGCAGTATTTT
TRBV3-1/TRBV3-2	NA	TRBD2	TRBJ2-1	CASSRTSGAANEQFF	TGTGCCAGCAGCCGGACTAGCGGGGCGGCGAATGAGCAGTTCTTC
TRBV7-9	NA	NA	TRBJ1-1	CASSRGGDAEAFF	TGTGCCAGCAGCCGGGGGGGAGACGCTGAAGCTTTCTTT
TRBV19	NA	NA	TRBJ2-6	CASSTGTAPGANVLTF	TGTGCCAGTAGTACCGGGACTGCCCCTGGGGCCAACGTCCTGACTTTC
TRBV6-1	NA	NA	TRBJ1-5	CASSARLQGLLYSNQPQHF	TGTGCCAGCAGTGCAAGATTACAGGGACTTCTTTATAGCAATCAGCCCCAGCATTTT
TRBV6-4	NA	NA	TRBJ2-2	CASSERVNTGELFF	TGTGCCAGCAGTGAACGAGTGAACACCGGGGAGCTGTTTTTT
TRBV3-1/TRBV3-2	NA	TRBD2	TRBJ2-3	CASSQGLAGRRDTQYF	TGTGCCAGCAGCCAAGGACTAGCGGGGCGGAGAGATACGCAGTATTTT
TRBV15	NA	NA	TRBJ1-2	CATSRVPRGLPQYGYTF	TGTGCCACCAGCAGAGTCCCTAGGGGTCTCCCCCAATATGGCTACACCTTC
TRBV15	NA	NA	TRBJ1-1	CATSTMGHLRPEAFF	TGTGCCACCAGCACCATGGGGCACCTAAGACCTGAAGCTTTCTTT
TRBV18	NA	NA	TRBJ1-5	CASSPTGGGNDQPQHF	TGTGCCAGCTCACCCACCGGGGGCGGGAACGATCAGCCCCAGCATTTT
TRBV30	NA	TRBD1	TRBJ1-4	CAWSVHGTGGQSNEKLFF	TGTGCCTGGAGTGTACATGGGACAGGGGGACAGTCTAATGAAAAACTGTTTTTT
TRBV3-1/TRBV3-2	NA	NA	TRBJ2-3	CASSQAPGEGWVYF	TGTGCCAGCAGCCAAGCCCCTGGGGAAGGGTGGGTGTATTTT
TRBV5-4	NA	NA	TRBJ2-1	CASSLTLAFEQFF	TGTGCCAGCAGCCTGACGCTAGCATTCGAGCAGTTCTTC
TRBV2	NA	NA	TRBJ1-2	CASSERGPGYGYTF	TGTGCCAGCAGTGAACGGGGCCCGGGATATGGCTACACCTTC
TRBV9	NA	NA	TRBJ1-1	CASSVEVNTEAFF	TGTGCCAGCAGCGTAGAGGTCAACACTGAAGCTTTCTTT
TRBV9	NA	NA	TRBJ1-4	CASSQGSGGREKLFF	TGTGCCAGCAGCCAGGGGTCGGGCGGTCGTGAAAAACTGTTTTTT
TRBV4-2	NA	TRBD1	TRBJ1-1	CASSQTGQLNTEAFF	TGTGCCAGCAGCCAAACGGGACAGTTGAACACTGAAGCTTTCTTT
TRBV7-2	NA	TRBD1	TRBJ2-7	CASSLRPHGTESSYEQYF	TGTGCCAGCAGCTTACGCCCTCATGGGACAGAGAGCTCCTACGAGCAGTACTTC
TRBV4-1	NA	NA	TRBJ2-2	CASSLGPGELVGELFF	TGCGCCAGCAGCCTCGGGCCGGGAGAGTTGGTCGGGGAGCTGTTTTTT
TRBV6-5	NA	TRBD1	TRBJ1-6	CASSYAPGQNSPLHF	TGTGCCAGCAGCTACGCGCCGGGACAGAATTCACCCCTCCACTTT
TRBV30	NA	NA	TRBJ1-2	CAWSALRGGNYGYTF	TGTGCCTGGAGTGCCCTACGGGGAGGGAACTATGGCTACACCTTC
TRBV11-2	NA	TRBD1	TRBJ2-3	CASSRNRGRTTDTQYF	TGTGCCAGCAGCCGAAACAGGGGGCGGACCACAGATACGCAGTATTTT
TRBV7-9	NA	NA	TRBJ2-3	CASSRTDTQYF	TGTGCCAGCAGCCGGACAGATACGCAGTATTTT
TRBV7-9	NA	NA	TRBJ2-7	CASSPPGGPSYEQYF	TGTGCCAGCAGCCCCCCCGGGGGTCCGTCCTACGAGCAGTACTTC
TRBV5-6	NA	NA	TRBJ2-3	CASSLFNEVTQYF	TGTGCCAGCAGCTTGTTTAACGAGGTTACGCAGTATTTT
TRBV4-1	NA	NA	TRBJ2-3	CASSVSPLRDPTDTQYF	TGCGCCAGCAGCGTAAGCCCCCTACGGGACCCCACAGATACGCAGTATTTT
TRBV3-1/TRBV3-2	NA	TRBD1	TRBJ1-5	CASSHGTGADQPQHF	TGTGCCAGCAGCCACGGGACAGGGGCTGATCAGCCCCAGCATTTT
TRBV4-1	NA	TRBD2	TRBJ2-3	CASSQSPGGDTQYF	TGCGCCAGCAGCCAATCCCCGGGGGGTGATACGCAGTATTTT
TRBV6-2/TRBV6-3	NA	NA	TRBJ1-2	CASSYSAIYGYTF	TGTGCCAGCAGTTACTCTGCGATTTATGGCTACACCTTC
TRBV5-6	NA	TRBD2	TRBJ2-5	CASSLGLASAETQYF	TGTGCCAGCAGCTTGGGACTAGCTTCGGCAGAGACCCAGTACTTC
TRBV27	NA	TRBD1	TRBJ1-6	CASSWGSGTGNSPLHF	TGTGCCAGCAGTTGGGGTTCCGGGACAGGGAATTCACCCCTCCACTTT
TRBV2	NA	NA	TRBJ1-5	CASSDDSNQPQHF	TGTGCCAGCAGTGATGATAGCAATCAGCCCCAGCATTTT
TRBV7-6	NA	NA	TRBJ2-7	CASSLSGGSYEQYF	TGTGCCAGCAGCTTATCCGGGGGATCCTACGAGCAGTACTTC
TRBV6-1	NA	TRBD1	TRBJ1-6	CASSDGQAYNSPLHF	TGTGCCAGCAGTGACGGACAGGCCTATAATTCACCCCTCCACTTT
TRBV28	NA	TRBD1	TRBJ2-3	CASSLWGQGSTDTQYF	TGTGCCAGCAGTTTATGGGGACAGGGTAGCACAGATACGCAGTATTTT